The clone carrying this T cell receptor (beta chain) was counted between two and nine times. Antigen specificity is unknown. These data originate in a study of CD8 T cells in ankylosing spondylitis. Study-level results: Earlier reports found some motif variants in synovial fluid and blood in reactive arthritis. A TCR beta motif of 8 or 9 highly homologous variants appeared characteristic of ankylosing spondylitis blood.

One entry per CDR3 protein, called by TCRdb with MiXCR from the 5' RACE reads. The data contain hundreds of thousands of distinct CDR3 sequences, 12% of them singletons. The CDR3 totals 17 residues. CDR1 is SNHLY and CDR2 is FYNNEI in the germline V gene. V shed 8 bases, J shed 2 bases, and the junction held 9 bases outside the gene matches. What was sequenced was blood, either unsorted or a sorted T cell fraction (not recorded which). This chain joins TRBV2 and TRBJ1-4; TRBD1 matches 12 bases. The sequence was collected from a male donor with ankylosing spondylitis. CDR3 sequence reads: CASAGTGGLRTNEKLFF. CDR3 DNA sequence: TGTGCCAGCGCCGGGACAGGGGGCCTTCGGACTAATGAAAAACTGTTTTTT.